This is a list of T cell receptor beta chains from one sample in a study of blood T cell repertoires in COVID-19. Method: immunoSEQ multiplex PCR; TCRdb's copy keeps in-frame clones and lacks some. The data contain just over 250,000 clones, about 89% of them singletons. The specimen was peripheral blood. These receptors originate from a woman in her forties or fifties with acute or convalescent COVID-19. Each CDR3 is given with its conserved first and last residue. The order of the fields is V gene, J gene, D gene, clone size, CDR3 protein, CDR3 DNA. D genes are given only for firm matches. For some rows the clone size is stated as once, few or many, or as a class when expanded; others skip it.

v_call: TRBV4-1; j_call: TRBJ1-5; d_call: TRBD1; clone_size: once; cdr3_aa: CASSQITGDQPQHF; cdr3_nt: TGCGCCAGCAGCCAAATTACAGGGGATCAGCCCCAGCATTTT
v_call: TRBV28; j_call: TRBJ1-2; d_call: TRBD1; clone_size: -; cdr3_aa: CASSLRTGYGGYTF; cdr3_nt: TGTGCCAGCAGTTTACGGACAGGGTATGGCGGCTACACCTTC
v_call: TRBV19; j_call: TRBJ2-7; d_call: -; clone_size: -; cdr3_aa: CASSSGHQQYF; cdr3_nt: TGTGCCAGTAGTTCAGGACACCAGCAGTACTTC
v_call: TRBV28; j_call: TRBJ1-5; d_call: TRBD1; clone_size: once; cdr3_aa: CASREGTGFRHF; cdr3_nt: TGTGCCAGCAGAGAGGGGACAGGGTTTAGGCATTTT
v_call: TRBV25-1; j_call: TRBJ2-2; d_call: TRBD2; clone_size: once; cdr3_aa: CASCLAGNTGELFF; cdr3_nt: TGTGCCAGCTGCCTAGCGGGGAACACCGGGGAGCTGTTTTTT
v_call: TRBV29-1; j_call: TRBJ2-1; d_call: -; clone_size: -; cdr3_aa: CSVDTGSEQFF; cdr3_nt: TGCAGCGTCGATACCGGGAGTGAGCAGTTCTTC
v_call: TRBV7-8; j_call: TRBJ2-2; d_call: TRBD1; clone_size: -; cdr3_aa: CASSPEPLTGTGELFF; cdr3_nt: TGTGCCAGCAGCCCAGAACCCTTGACAGGGACCGGGGAGCTGTTTTTT
v_call: TRBV19; j_call: TRBJ2-1; d_call: TRBD2; clone_size: -; cdr3_aa: CASSTSRAGGSYNEQFF; cdr3_nt: TGTGCCAGTAGTACCTCGAGAGCGGGAGGGTCCTACAATGAGCAGTTCTTC
v_call: TRBV5-1; j_call: TRBJ2-2; d_call: -; clone_size: once; cdr3_aa: CASTRQEDTGELFF; cdr3_nt: TGCGCCAGCACCCGTCAAGAGGACACCGGGGAGCTGTTTTTT
v_call: TRBV6-6; j_call: TRBJ2-7; d_call: -; clone_size: -; cdr3_aa: CASSRRGLGQTYEQYF; cdr3_nt: TGTGCCAGCAGTCGAAGGGGGTTAGGACAGACCTACGAGCAGTACTTC
v_call: TRBV2; j_call: TRBJ1-1; d_call: -; clone_size: -; cdr3_aa: CASSSDYTEAFF; cdr3_nt: TGTGCCAGCAGTAGCGACTACACTGAAGCTTTCTTT
v_call: TRBV11-1; j_call: TRBJ2-7; d_call: TRBD2; clone_size: -; cdr3_aa: CASSVGGSSYEQYF; cdr3_nt: TGTGCCAGCAGTGTGGGCGGGAGCTCCTACGAGCAGTACTTC
v_call: TRBV7-9; j_call: TRBJ1-3; d_call: -; clone_size: once; cdr3_aa: CASSSNVATIYF; cdr3_nt: TGTGCCAGCAGCTCTAACGTCGCCACCATATATTTT
v_call: TRBV6-2/TRBV6-3; j_call: TRBJ2-3; d_call: -; clone_size: -; cdr3_aa: CASSYWGEWVTDTQYF; cdr3_nt: TGTGCCAGCAGTTACTGGGGGGAGTGGGTCACAGATACGCAGTATTTT
v_call: TRBV7-3; j_call: TRBJ1-5; d_call: -; clone_size: -; cdr3_aa: CASSPDGDQPQHF; cdr3_nt: TGTGCCAGCAGCCCCGACGGGGATCAGCCCCAGCATTTT
v_call: TRBV19; j_call: TRBJ2-7; d_call: TRBD2; clone_size: -; cdr3_aa: CASSLASGAYEQYF; cdr3_nt: TGTGCCAGTAGTTTGGCTAGCGGAGCCTACGAGCAGTACTTC
v_call: TRBV3-1/TRBV3-2; j_call: TRBJ2-1; d_call: -; clone_size: -; cdr3_aa: CASSDTSGGTEQFF; cdr3_nt: TGTGCCAGCAGCGACACTAGTGGGGGGACTGAGCAGTTCTTC